The rows below give T cell receptor beta chains drawn from one sample of a study of T cells in Graves' hyperthyroidism and ophthalmopathy. TCRdb reprocessed the multiplex PCR reads with MiXCR, giving one entry per CDR3 protein. The sample lists 700,000 to 950,000 distinct CDR3 sequences, around a third seen once, with around 32% in the top ten. Source material: blood. All receptors derive from a woman between 40 and 50 years old with Graves' hyperthyroidism. The CDR3 runs from the conserved cysteine through the conserved F or W. D genes are given only for firm matches. Size is omitted from some rows. Given values are once, few, many or a class for expanded clones.

J gene	clone size	D gene	V gene	CDR3 protein	CDR3 DNA
TRBJ1-2	-	TRBD1	TRBV3-1	CASSHGTGEPYGYTF	TGTGCCAGCAGCCACGGTACAGGGGAACCCTATGGCTACACCTTC
TRBJ1-3	-	-	TRBV12-5	CASGLVEGAKGNTIYF	TGTGCTAGTGGTTTGGTAGAAGGGGCGAAAGGAAACACCATATATTTT
TRBJ2-5	once	-	TRBV7-2	CASSGGSLNQETQYF	TGTGCCAGCAGCGGGGGGTCCCTAAACCAAGAGACCCAGTACTTC
TRBJ1-3	many	-	TRBV12-3/TRBV12-4	CASSLTSSGNTIYF	TGTGCCAGCAGTTTAACGAGCTCTGGAAACACCATATATTTT
TRBJ1-6	few	-	TRBV6-6	CASSYSQGMAYNSPLHF	TGTGCCAGCAGTTACTCGCAGGGGATGGCCTATAATTCACCCCTCCACTTT
TRBJ2-5	-	TRBD2	TRBV28	CASRNKRGGQETQYF	TGTGCCAGCAGGAACAAACGCGGGGGACAAGAGACCCAGTACTTC
TRBJ2-5	many	-	TRBV2	CASSDTFGGRETQYF	TGTGCCAGCAGTGACACGTTTGGGGGCAGAGAGACCCAGTACTTC
TRBJ1-1	-	-	TRBV12-3/TRBV12-4	CASSFETGTSNPAF	TGTGCCAGCAGTTTTGAAACAGGGACTTCGAATCCCGCATTT
TRBJ2-7	few	-	TRBV20-1	CSAITVSPGTGTYEQYF	TGCAGTGCCATAACCGTCTCACCCGGGACGGGGACCTACGAGCAGTACTTC
TRBJ1-2	-	-	TRBV20-1	CNARDRDAWVYTF	TGCAATGCTAGAGATCGGGACGCGTGGGTCTACACCTTC